Following are 15 T cell receptor beta chains from one sample sequenced in a study of blood T cell repertoires in COVID-19. Libraries were prepared by immunoSEQ multiplex PCR; TCRdb keeps only in-frame clonotypes and omits some of them. The profile shows just over 300,000 clones, approximately 84% of them singletons. Material: PBMCs or T cells enriched from blood (not recorded which). These receptors all come from a man aged 25 to 40 who had recovered from COVID-19.

On this clone: Other DNA sequences in the same sample also yield this CDR3. The chain links TRBV18 to TRBJ1-2; 8 nucleotides agree with TRBD1. Germline V gene data show CDR1 as KGHSH and CDR2 as LQKENI. The CDR3 runs to 13 residues. Trimming at V came to 2 bases and at J to 4 bases, leaving 0 bases not matched to a gene. This chain's CDR3 is CASSPDRGYGYTF. The CDR3 DNA reads TGTGCCAGCTCACCAGACAGGGGCTATGGCTACACCTTC.

The chain couples TRBV11-3 to TRBJ2-7; 8 bases line up with TRBD1. Germline V gene sequence: CDR1 SGHNT, CDR2 YENEEA. V gave up 5 bases and J gave up 7 bases; unmatched junction bases: 10. The CDR3 is 14 residues long. In DNA, the CDR3 is TGTGCCAGCAGCCCCCGGACAGGGTCGGGAGAGCAGTACTTC. This codes for CASSPRTGSGEQYF.

The chain carries TRBV3-1 (or the pseudogene TRBV3-2) and TRBJ2-3, with D possibly being TRBD2 (6 bases). The germline CDR1 and CDR2 sequences are LGHDT and YNNKEL (reference sequence). V was clipped by 5 bases and J by 2 bases, with 11 bases between them. This CDR3 is built from 14 residues. CDR3 DNA sequence: TGTGCCAGCAGCGGGGGACTCGTCACAGATACGCAGTATTTT. Encoded protein: CASSGGLVTDTQYF.

The chain has TRBV5-1 and TRBJ1-1, with a possible D match to TRBD1 (6 bases). Germline V gene data show CDR1 as SGHRS and CDR2 as YFSETQ. Between the trimmed V and J ends, which lost 2 bases and 6 bases, there was a span of 17 bases. The CDR3 loop spans 15 amino acids. The CDR3 bases are TGCGCCAGCAGCTTATCACAGGTTCCAGGGGCTGAAGCTTTCTTT. It specifies CASSLSQVPGAEAFF.

The chain recombines TRBV3-1 (or the pseudogene TRBV3-2) with TRBJ2-1; TRBD2 agrees at 14 bases. The CDR3 has 17 residues. Germline V gene data show CDR1 as LGHDT and CDR2 as YNNKEL (reference sequence). With V trimmed by 4 bases and J by 6 bases, 8 bases remained unmatched. The DNA of the CDR3 is TGTGCCAGCAGCCCAACTAAGACTAGCGGGAGGGGCAATGAGCAGTTCTTC. Amino acid sequence: CASSPTKTSGRGNEQFF.

The chain has TRBV5-1 and TRBJ2-1; D is unresolved. Trimming stripped 0 bases from V and 2 bases from J, with 6 bases between. CDR3 size: 14 residues. Germline V gene data show CDR1 as SGHRS and CDR2 as YFSETQ. The CDR3 DNA sequence: TGCGCCAGCAGCTTGGAAACAACCTACAATGAGCAGTTCTTC. Its protein product is CASSLETTYNEQFF.

This clone has a single count. The chain combines TRBV15 with TRBJ2-7; D uncertain. CDR3 length equals 14 residues. The V gene lost 6 bases and the J gene lost 2 bases, with 14 bases spanning the gap. Germline lookup yields CDR1 LNHNV and CDR2 YYDKDF (reference sequence). The CDR3 nucleotides are TGTGCCACCAGTAATCCTCAAGAGCCCTACGAGCAGTACTTC. Translating gives CATSNPQEPYEQYF.

The chain has TRBV11-3 and TRBJ2-6; D is perhaps TRBD1 (5 bases). This CDR3 comprises 17 residues. Germline-derived CDR1 and CDR2 are SGHNT and YENEEA. V was clipped by 3 bases and J by 2 bases, with 14 bases between them. The CDR3 here is CASSLSQGRPGANVLTF. The DNA for the CDR3 is TGTGCCAGCAGCTTGAGCCAGGGTAGGCCTGGGGCCAACGTCCTGACTTTC.

This clone was found once. The gene calls are TRBV4-2 and TRBJ2-2; TRBD1 aligns across 8 bases. The germline CDR1 and CDR2 sequences are LGHNA and YNFKEQ. This CDR3 comprises 13 residues. The V gene end was trimmed by 8 bases and the J gene end by 5 bases; junction bases not matched to a gene: 4. The CDR3 reads CASGDRNTGELFF. For the CDR3, the DNA is TGTGCCAGCGGGGACAGGAATACCGGGGAGCTGTTTTTT.

CDR3 nucleotide sequence: TGTGCCAGCAGCTTCACAGGGGAGAATTCACCCCTCCACTTT. Translating gives CASSFTGENSPLHF. The gene calls are TRBV11-2 and TRBJ1-6, with 7 bases matching TRBD1. With V trimmed by 3 bases and J by 7 bases, 3 bases remained unmatched. Germline values: CDR1 SGHAT, CDR2 FQNNGV. The CDR3 contains 14 residues. Full variable domain (missing parts from reference TRBV11-2 and TRBJ1-6): EAGVAQSPRYKIIEKRQSVAFWCNPISGHATLYWYQQILGQGPKLLIQFQNNGVVDDSQLPKDRFSAERLKGVDSTLKIQPAKLEDSAVYLCASSFTGENSPLHFGNGTRLTVT.

The chain recombines TRBV24-1 with TRBJ2-3; D remains ambiguous. Trimming shortened V by 4 bases and J by 2 bases, and 18 bases separated the two germline ends. The CDR3 contains 17 residues. Germline CDR1 and CDR2: KGHDR and SFDVKD. In DNA, the CDR3 is TGTGCCACCAGTGACCCCCACTCCCTCCCTTTCACAGATACGCAGTATTTT. As protein: CATSDPHSLPFTDTQYF.

This clone came up once. V is TRBV3-1 (or the pseudogene TRBV3-2) and J is TRBJ1-5; D is possibly TRBD1 (5 bases). CDR1 and CDR2 from the germline V gene are LGHDT and YNNKEL (reference sequence). The CDR3 consists of 15 residues. With 0 bases removed from V and 2 bases from J, the gap between germline ends came to 8 bases. The CDR3 loop reads CASSQEGLGNQPQHF. The DNA of the CDR3 is TGTGCCAGCAGCCAAGAGGGGCTCGGCAATCAGCCCCAGCATTTT.

This chain links TRBV11-2 with TRBJ1-1; D possibly corresponds to TRBD1 (6 bases). Trimming stripped 4 bases from V and 4 bases from J, with 10 bases between. Germline loops: CDR1 SGHAT, CDR2 FQNNGV. The CDR3 is 13 residues long. CDR3 sequence reads: CASSYTGTTEAFF. The DNA for the CDR3 is TGTGCCAGCAGCTATACAGGGACCACTGAAGCTTTCTTT.

This clone was picked up one time. The V and J genes are TRBV27 and TRBJ1-4; 8 bases map to TRBD1. The CDR3 totals 16 residues. J lost 3 bases, V lost 6 bases, and 9 bases had no gene match. CDR1 is MNHEY and CDR2 is SMNVEV in the germline V gene (reference sequence). The CDR3: CASRWESGGPNEKLFF. For the CDR3, the DNA is TGTGCCAGCAGATGGGAATCAGGGGGCCCTAATGAAAAACTGTTTTTT. Drawing the rest from reference TRBV27 and TRBJ1-4, the complete variable domain is EAQVTQNPRYLITVTGKKLTVTCSQNMNHEYMSWYRQDPGLGLRQIYYSMNVEVTDKGDVPEGYKVSRKEKRNFPLILESPSPNQTSLYFCASRWESGGPNEKLFFGSGTQLSVL.

Turning to this clone: Other DNA sequences within the sample encode an identical CDR3. The chain combines TRBV13 with TRBJ2-3; TRBD2 matches 15 bases. The CDR3 loop spans 17 amino acids. V was pared by 5 bases and J by 0 bases, with 3 bases of the junction left unmatched. Germline V gives CDR1 PRHDT, CDR2 FYEKMQ (reference sequence). CDR3 residues: CASSLGLAGGSTDTQYF. The CDR3 DNA sequence: TGTGCCAGCAGCCTGGGACTAGCGGGGGGTAGCACAGATACGCAGTATTTT. Based on the CDR3 plus reference TRBV13 and TRBJ2-3, the full variable domain is AAGVIQSPRHLIKEKRETATLKCYPIPRHDTVYWYQQGPGQDPQFLISFYEKMQSDKGSIPDRFSAQQFSDYHSELNMSSLELGDSALYFCASSLGLAGGSTDTQYFGPGTRLTVL.